This T cell receptor (beta chain) is drawn from a study of blood T cell repertoires in COVID-19. Study details: Acute-phase and convalescent COVID-19 samples originated in the United States, Italy and Spain. PBMCs, B-cell-depleted T cells, or T cells provided the cDNA or gDNA that made up the material.

Per the original methods: Amplified reference gene primers provided the basis for estimating nucleated cell counts. Only in-frame clones appear in the TCRdb table, and some are missing; sequencing was by immunoSEQ multiplex PCR. The V and J calls and the clone size are those of that table, but D and trimming were determined from the DNA. The data hold over 150,000 clones, with 90% to 95% observed a single time. This CDR3 comprises 15 residues. Germline CDR1 GTSNPN, CDR2 SVGIG (reference sequence). V was trimmed by 5 bases and J by 3 bases, leaving 19 bases between them. During active infection, Seattle patients enrolled and were then monitored through disease.

The receptor was derived from a man aged 25 to 40 with COVID-19, enrolled during active disease. This chain connects TRBV30 to TRBJ1-1; a weak D match, TRBD1 (5 bases). Sequenced sample: peripheral blood. The CDR3 region is CAWWPSGGWDTEAFF. CDR3 DNA sequence: TGTGCCTGGTGGCCCTCGGGGGGTTGGGACACTGAAGCTTTCTTT.